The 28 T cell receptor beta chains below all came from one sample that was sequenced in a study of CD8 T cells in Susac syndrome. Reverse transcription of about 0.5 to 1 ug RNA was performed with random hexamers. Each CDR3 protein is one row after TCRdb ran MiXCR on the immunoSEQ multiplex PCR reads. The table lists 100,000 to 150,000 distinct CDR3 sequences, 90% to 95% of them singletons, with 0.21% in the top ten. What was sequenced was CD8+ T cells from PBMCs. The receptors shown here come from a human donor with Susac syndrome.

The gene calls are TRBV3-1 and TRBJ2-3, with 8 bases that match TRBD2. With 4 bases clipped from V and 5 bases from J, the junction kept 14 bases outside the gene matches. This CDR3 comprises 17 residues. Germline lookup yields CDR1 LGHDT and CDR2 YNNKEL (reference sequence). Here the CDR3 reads CASSPGRLAMTGDTQYF. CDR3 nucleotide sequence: TGTGCCAGCAGCCCGGGGCGACTAGCGATGACGGGAGATACGCAGTATTTT.

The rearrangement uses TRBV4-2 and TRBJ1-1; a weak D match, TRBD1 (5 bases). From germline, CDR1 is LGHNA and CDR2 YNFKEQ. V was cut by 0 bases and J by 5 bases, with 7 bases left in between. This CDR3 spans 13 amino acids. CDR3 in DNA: TGTGCCAGCAGCCAAGATGGGGCGACTGAAGCTTTCTTT. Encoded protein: CASSQDGATEAFF.

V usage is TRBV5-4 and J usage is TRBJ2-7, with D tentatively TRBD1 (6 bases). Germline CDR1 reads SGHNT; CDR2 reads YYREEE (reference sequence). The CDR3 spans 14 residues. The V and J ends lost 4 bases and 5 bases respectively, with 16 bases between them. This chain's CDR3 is CASSHPDRIDEQYF. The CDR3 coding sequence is TGTGCCAGCAGCCATCCAGACAGGATCGACGAGCAGTACTTC.

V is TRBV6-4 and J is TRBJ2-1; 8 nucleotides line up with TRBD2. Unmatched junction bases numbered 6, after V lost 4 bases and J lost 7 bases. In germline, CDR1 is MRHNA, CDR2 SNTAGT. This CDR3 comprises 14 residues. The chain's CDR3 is CASSGGTSPNEQFF. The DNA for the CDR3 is TGTGCCAGCAGTGGAGGGACTAGTCCAAATGAGCAGTTCTTC.

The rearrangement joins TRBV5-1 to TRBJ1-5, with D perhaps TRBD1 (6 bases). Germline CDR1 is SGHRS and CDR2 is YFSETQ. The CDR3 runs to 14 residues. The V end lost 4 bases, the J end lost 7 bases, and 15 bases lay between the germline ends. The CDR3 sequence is CASSPSQGTQPQHF. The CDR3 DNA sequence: TGCGCCAGCAGCCCATCACAGGGAACGCAGCCCCAGCATTTT.

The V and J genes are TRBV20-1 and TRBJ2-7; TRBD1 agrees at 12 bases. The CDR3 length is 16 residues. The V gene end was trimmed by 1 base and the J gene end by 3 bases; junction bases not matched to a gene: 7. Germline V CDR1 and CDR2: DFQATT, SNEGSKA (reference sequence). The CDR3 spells CSARGRRDRGLYEQYF. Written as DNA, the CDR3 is TGCAGTGCTAGAGGGCGGCGGGACAGGGGGCTCTACGAGCAGTACTTC.

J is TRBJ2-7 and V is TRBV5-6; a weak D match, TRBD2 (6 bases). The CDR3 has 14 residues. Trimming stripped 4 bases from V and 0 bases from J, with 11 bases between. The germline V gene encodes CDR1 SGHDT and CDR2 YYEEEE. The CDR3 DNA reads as TGTGCCAGCAGCCAGGGACTCCCCTCCTACGAGCAGTACTTC. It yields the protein CASSQGLPSYEQYF. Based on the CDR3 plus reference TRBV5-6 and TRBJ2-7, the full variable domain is DAGVTQSPTHLIKTRGQQVTLRCSPKSGHDTVSWYQQALGQGPQFIFQYYEEEERQRGNFPDRFSGHQFPNYSSELNVNALLLGDSALYLCASSQGLPSYEQYFGPGTRLTVT.

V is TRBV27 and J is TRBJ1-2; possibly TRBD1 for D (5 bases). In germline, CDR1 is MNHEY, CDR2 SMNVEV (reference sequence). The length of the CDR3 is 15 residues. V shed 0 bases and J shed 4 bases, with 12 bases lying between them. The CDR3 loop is CASSLSAGSGYGYTF. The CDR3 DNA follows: TGTGCCAGCAGTTTATCGGCAGGGTCTGGCTATGGCTACACCTTC.

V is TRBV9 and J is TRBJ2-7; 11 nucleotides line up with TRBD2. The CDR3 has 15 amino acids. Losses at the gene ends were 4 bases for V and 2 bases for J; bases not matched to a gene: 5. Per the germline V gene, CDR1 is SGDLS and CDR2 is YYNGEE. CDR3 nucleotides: TGTGCCAGCAGCCCCAGACTAGCGGGAACCTACGAGCAGTACTTC. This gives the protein CASSPRLAGTYEQYF.

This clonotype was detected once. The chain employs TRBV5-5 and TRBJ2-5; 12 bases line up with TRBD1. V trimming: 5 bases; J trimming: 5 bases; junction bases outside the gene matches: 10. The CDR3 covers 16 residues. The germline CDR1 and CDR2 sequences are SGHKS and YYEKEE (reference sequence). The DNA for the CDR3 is TGTGCCAGCAGAGAAGGGGACAGGGGGCTGGAGGAGACCCAGTACTTC. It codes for CASREGDRGLEETQYF.

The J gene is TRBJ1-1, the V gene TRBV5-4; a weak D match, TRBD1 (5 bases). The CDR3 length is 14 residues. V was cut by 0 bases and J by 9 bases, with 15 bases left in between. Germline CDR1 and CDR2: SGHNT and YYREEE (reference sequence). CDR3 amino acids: CASSLAIGERKAFF. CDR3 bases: TGTGCCAGCAGCTTGGCTATAGGGGAGAGGAAAGCTTTCTTT.

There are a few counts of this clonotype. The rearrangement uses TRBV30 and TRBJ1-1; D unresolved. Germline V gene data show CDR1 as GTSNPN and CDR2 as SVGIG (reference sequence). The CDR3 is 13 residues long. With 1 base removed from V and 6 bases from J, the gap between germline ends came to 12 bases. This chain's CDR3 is CAWSANDWAEAFF. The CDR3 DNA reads TGTGCCTGGAGTGCGAACGACTGGGCTGAAGCTTTCTTT.

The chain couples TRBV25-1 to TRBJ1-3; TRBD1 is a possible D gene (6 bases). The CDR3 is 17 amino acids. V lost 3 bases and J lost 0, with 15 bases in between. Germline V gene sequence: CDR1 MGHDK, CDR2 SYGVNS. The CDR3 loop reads CASSDRFGQISGNTIYF. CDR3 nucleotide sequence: TGTGCCAGCAGTGACCGATTTGGACAGATCTCTGGAAACACCATATATTTT.

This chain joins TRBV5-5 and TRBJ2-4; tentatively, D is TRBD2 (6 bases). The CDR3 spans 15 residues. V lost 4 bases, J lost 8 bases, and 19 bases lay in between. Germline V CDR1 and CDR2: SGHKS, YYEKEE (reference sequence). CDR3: CASSRETEGSDIQYF. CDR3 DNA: TGTGCCAGCAGCAGGGAGACGGAGGGGAGCGACATTCAGTACTTC.

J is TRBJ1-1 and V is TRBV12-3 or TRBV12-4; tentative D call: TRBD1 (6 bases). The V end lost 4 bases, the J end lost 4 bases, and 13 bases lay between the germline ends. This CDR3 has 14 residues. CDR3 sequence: CASSSVQGRTEAFF. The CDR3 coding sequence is TGTGCCAGCAGTTCAGTACAGGGTCGCACTGAAGCTTTCTTT.

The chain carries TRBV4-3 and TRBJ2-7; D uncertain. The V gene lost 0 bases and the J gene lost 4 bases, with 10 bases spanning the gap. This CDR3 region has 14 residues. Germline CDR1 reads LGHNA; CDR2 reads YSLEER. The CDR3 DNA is TGCGCCAGCAGCCAAGATACCGGCGTGTACGAGCAGTACTTC. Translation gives CASSQDTGVYEQYF.

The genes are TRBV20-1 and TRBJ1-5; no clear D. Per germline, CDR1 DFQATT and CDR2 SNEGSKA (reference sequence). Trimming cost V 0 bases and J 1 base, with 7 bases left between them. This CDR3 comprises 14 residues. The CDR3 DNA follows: TGCAGTGCTAGAGATGGCTGGAGCAATCAGCCCCAGCATTTT. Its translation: CSARDGWSNQPQHF.

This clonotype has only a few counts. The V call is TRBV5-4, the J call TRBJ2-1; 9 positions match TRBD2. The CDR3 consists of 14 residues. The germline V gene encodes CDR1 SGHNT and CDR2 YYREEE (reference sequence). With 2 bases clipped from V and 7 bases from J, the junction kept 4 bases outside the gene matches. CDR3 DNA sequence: TGTGCCAGCAGCTTCCTTGCGGGAGGGAATGAGCAGTTCTTC. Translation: CASSFLAGGNEQFF.

The CDR3 loop is CASPKGLALQETQYF. For the CDR3, the DNA is TGTGCCAGCCCCAAGGGACTAGCGCTCCAAGAGACCCAGTACTTC. The genes are TRBV6-5 and TRBJ2-5; 10 bases agree with TRBD2. The CDR3 runs 15 residues. Per germline, CDR1 MNHEY and CDR2 SVGAGI. The trim removed 8 bases at V and 1 base at J, leaving 7 bases unmatched.

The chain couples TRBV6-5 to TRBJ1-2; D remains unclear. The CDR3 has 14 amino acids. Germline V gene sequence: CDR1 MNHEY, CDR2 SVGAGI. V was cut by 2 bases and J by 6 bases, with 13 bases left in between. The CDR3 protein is CASSYGRLRDGYTF. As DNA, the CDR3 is TGTGCCAGCAGTTACGGGAGGTTGAGGGATGGCTACACCTTC.

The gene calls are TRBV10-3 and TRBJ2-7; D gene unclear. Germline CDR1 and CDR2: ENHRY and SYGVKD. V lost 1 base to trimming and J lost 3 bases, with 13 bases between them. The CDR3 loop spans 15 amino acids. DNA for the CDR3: TGTGCCATCAGTGAGTGGATAGGGCTACACTACGAGCAGTACTTC. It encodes CAISEWIGLHYEQYF.

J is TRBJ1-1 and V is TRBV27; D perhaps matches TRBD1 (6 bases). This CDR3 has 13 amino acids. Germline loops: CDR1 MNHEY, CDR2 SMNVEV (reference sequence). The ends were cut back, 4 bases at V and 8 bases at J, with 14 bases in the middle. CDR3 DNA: TGTGCCAGCAGTTCCAGGGGACCCGCAGAAGCTTTCTTT. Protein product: CASSSRGPAEAFF.

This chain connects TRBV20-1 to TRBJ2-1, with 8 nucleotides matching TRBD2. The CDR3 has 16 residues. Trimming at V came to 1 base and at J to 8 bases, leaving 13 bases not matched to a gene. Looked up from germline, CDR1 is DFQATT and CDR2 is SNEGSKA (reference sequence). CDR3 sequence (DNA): TGCAGTGCTAGAGTTCTCCCCCAGCGGGAGTTCTATGAGCAGTTCTTC. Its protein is CSARVLPQREFYEQFF.

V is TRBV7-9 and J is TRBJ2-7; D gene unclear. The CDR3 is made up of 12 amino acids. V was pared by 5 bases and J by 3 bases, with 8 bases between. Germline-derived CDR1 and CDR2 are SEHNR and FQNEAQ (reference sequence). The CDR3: CASSKTLYEQYF. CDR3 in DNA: TGTGCCAGCAGCAAGACCCTCTACGAGCAGTACTTC.

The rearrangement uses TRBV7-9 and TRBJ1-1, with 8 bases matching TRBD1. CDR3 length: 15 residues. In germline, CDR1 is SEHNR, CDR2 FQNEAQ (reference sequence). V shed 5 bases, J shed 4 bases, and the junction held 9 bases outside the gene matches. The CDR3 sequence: CASSPRQGRLTEAFF. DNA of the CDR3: TGTGCCAGCAGCCCGCGACAGGGGAGGCTCACTGAAGCTTTCTTT.

CDR3: CASSFLQGGDQPQHF. The CDR3, as DNA: TGTGCCAGCAGTTTTCTGCAGGGCGGGGATCAGCCCCAGCATTTT. The genes are TRBV28 and TRBJ1-5; a weak D match, TRBD1 (5 bases). Deletions cut 3 bases from V and 5 bases from J, with 14 bases between. Germline V gene data show CDR1 as MDHEN and CDR2 as SYDVKM. CDR3 size: 15 residues.

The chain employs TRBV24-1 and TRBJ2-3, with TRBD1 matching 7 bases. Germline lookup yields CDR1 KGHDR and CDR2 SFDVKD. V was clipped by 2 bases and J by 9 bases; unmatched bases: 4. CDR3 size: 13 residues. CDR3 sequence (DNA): TGTGCCACCAGTGATTCGGGACAGTCAACGCAGTATTTT. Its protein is CATSDSGQSTQYF.

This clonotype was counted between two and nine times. The chain's CDR3 is CASRGLHQPQHF. In nucleotides, the CDR3 is TGTGCCAGCAGGGGCCTTCATCAGCCCCAGCATTTT. This chain connects TRBV12-3 or TRBV12-4 to TRBJ1-5; D is unclear. The CDR3 spans 12 residues. Trimming removed 6 bases from V and 5 bases from J, with 8 bases in between.